The following is a T cell receptor beta chain sequence with its context. CDR3 length equals 15 residues. The germline CDR1 and CDR2 sequences are SGDLS and YYNGEE. Trimming took 1 base from V and 10 from J; bases not matched to a gene: 10. The data stem from a study of blood T cell repertoires in COVID-19. Repertoires were generated with immunoSEQ multiplex PCR, while TCRdb's copy carries only in-frame clones and drops some. This table has about 110,000 clones, roughly 84% appearing once. This receptor was obtained from a woman in her seventies who had recovered from COVID-19. Sequenced input: peripheral blood. The rearrangement joins TRBV9 to TRBJ2-1; 8 bases match TRBD2. CDR3 in amino acids: CASSVKPAGDREQFF. CDR3 in DNA: TGTGCCAGCAGCGTAAAACCAGCGGGAGATCGAGAGCAGTTCTTC.